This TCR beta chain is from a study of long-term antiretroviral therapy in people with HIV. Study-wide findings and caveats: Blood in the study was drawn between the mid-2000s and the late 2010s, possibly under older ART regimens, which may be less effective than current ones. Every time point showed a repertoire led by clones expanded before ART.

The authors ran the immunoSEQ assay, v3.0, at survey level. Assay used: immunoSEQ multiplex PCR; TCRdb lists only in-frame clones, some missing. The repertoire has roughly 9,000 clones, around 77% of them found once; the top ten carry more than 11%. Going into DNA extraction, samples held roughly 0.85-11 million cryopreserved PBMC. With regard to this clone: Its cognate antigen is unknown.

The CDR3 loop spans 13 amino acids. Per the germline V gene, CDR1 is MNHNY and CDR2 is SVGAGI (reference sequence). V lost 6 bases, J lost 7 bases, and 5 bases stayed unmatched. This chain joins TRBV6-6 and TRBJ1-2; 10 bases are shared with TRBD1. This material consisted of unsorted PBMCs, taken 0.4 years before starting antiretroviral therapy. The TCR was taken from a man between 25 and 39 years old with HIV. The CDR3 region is CASSPDRGPGYTF. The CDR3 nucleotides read TGTGCCAGCAGCCCAGACAGGGGGCCTGGCTACACCTTC.